The rows below give T cell receptor beta chains drawn from one sample of a study of blood T cell repertoires in COVID-19. Using immunoSEQ multiplex PCR, the repertoire was profiled, and TCRdb retains in-frame clones only, with some absent. Found here are 400,000 to 500,000 clones, about 88% of them singletons; the top ten hold about 1.4%. Sequenced: PBMCs or T cells enriched from blood (not recorded which). All receptors come from a young woman who had been exposed to COVID-19. Both conserved end residues are part of each CDR3. D genes are given only for firm matches. Only some rows state a clone size, as once, few, many or a class for expanded clones.

D	V	J	size	DNA	CDR3
TRBD2	TRBV2	TRBJ2-7	-	TGTGCCAGCACCTGGACTAGCGGCGAGCAGTACTTC	CASTWTSGEQYF
-	TRBV7-2	TRBJ1-6	-	TGTGCCAGCAGCTTAGGGTCCCAGAATAATTCACCCCTCCACTTT	CASSLGSQNNSPLHF
TRBD1	TRBV27	TRBJ1-2	-	TGTGCCAGCAGTAGAAGGACAGGGGGCTTAGGTGGCTACACCTTC	CASSRRTGGLGGYTF
-	TRBV7-9	TRBJ1-5	-	TGTGCCAGCAGCTTTAGCGTGGAGACGGGCCGGGATCAGCCCCAGCATTTT	CASSFSVETGRDQPQHF
TRBD1	TRBV9	TRBJ1-3	-	TGTGCCAGCAGCACACAGGGGGCTGGAAACACCATATATTTT	CASSTQGAGNTIYF
TRBD1	TRBV18	TRBJ1-6	few	TGTGCCAGCTCACCAATGGACAGGGAGAATTCACCCCTCCACTTT	CASSPMDRENSPLHF
-	TRBV19	TRBJ2-1	-	TGTGCCAGTAGCGGGACAATACCCTACAATGAGCAGTTCTTC	CASSGTIPYNEQFF
-	TRBV28	TRBJ2-1	-	TGTGCCAGCAGTTTTGGCGGATACAATGAGCAGTTCTTC	CASSFGGYNEQFF
TRBD2	TRBV4-2	TRBJ2-7	once	TGTGCCAGCAGCCAAGGGAGCGGGGCCACCTACGAGCAGTACTTC	CASSQGSGATYEQYF
-	TRBV19	TRBJ1-5	-	TGTGCCAGTAGTATCGGAGCAGGGGTGAAGAAGCCCCAGCATTTT	CASSIGAGVKKPQHF
TRBD2	TRBV27	TRBJ2-1	-	TGTGCCAGCAGTTACGAACCTAGCGGATACAATGAGCAGTTCTTC	CASSYEPSGYNEQFF
-	TRBV18	TRBJ1-1	-	TGTGCCAGCTCACCCATAGGGGTGGAGGGAGTGGGGAACACTGAAGCTTTCTTT	CASSPIGVEGVGNTEAFF
TRBD1	TRBV5-4	TRBJ2-7	-	TGTGCCAGCAGCCGAGGACAGGGGGCGGTCTACGAGCAGTACTTC	CASSRGQGAVYEQYF
TRBD2	TRBV15	TRBJ2-1	-	TGTGCCACCAGCAGGGATGGTAGCGGGGGCTATGAGCAGTTCTTC	CATSRDGSGGYEQFF
-	TRBV11-1	TRBJ2-5	-	TGTGCCAGCAGCTTGGAGCAGCCCGGGGTCCGGACCCAGTACTTC	CASSLEQPGVRTQYF
-	TRBV6-5	TRBJ2-7	-	TGTGCCAGCAGTTACTCTAGCGGATCCTACGAGCAGTACTTC	CASSYSSGSYEQYF
-	TRBV6-2/TRBV6-3	TRBJ2-5	-	TGTGCCAGCAGTAGAGATAGCTACCAGTACTTC	CASSRDSYQYF
-	TRBV18	TRBJ2-7	-	TGTGCCAGCTCACCACCGGCAGGGTCCTACGAGCAGTACTTC	CASSPPAGSYEQYF
TRBD2	TRBV19	TRBJ2-1	-	TGTGCCGCCGGGACTAGCTCCTACAATGAGCAGTTCTTC	CAAGTSSYNEQFF
-	TRBV19	TRBJ1-1	-	TGTGCCAGTAGTATATCATCGGGGGGTCGGACTGAAGCTTTCTTT	CASSISSGGRTEAFF
-	TRBV2	TRBJ1-2	-	TGTGCCAGCAGTAGTTACAGGAGTAGCTATGGCTACACCTTC	CASSSYRSSYGYTF
TRBD1	TRBV14	TRBJ1-2	-	TGTGCCAGCAGCCTCCCCGGGACAGATGGCTACACCTTC	CASSLPGTDGYTF
-	TRBV24-1	TRBJ2-2	once	TGTGCCACCAGTGACCCCCATAACAGGGCCGGGGAGCTGTTTTTT	CATSDPHNRAGELFF
TRBD1	TRBV6-6	TRBJ2-2	-	TGTGCCACTCACAGGGGACGGACCGGGGAGCTGTTTTTT	CATHRGRTGELFF
-	TRBV19	TRBJ2-2	few	TGTGCCAGTAGTACAAGGACAAACACCGGGGAGCTGTTTTTT	CASSTRTNTGELFF
-	TRBV5-8	TRBJ2-7	many	TGTGCCAGCAGCCCGCTTCAGGGTTCCTACGAGCAGTACTTC	CASSPLQGSYEQYF
TRBD1	TRBV5-1	TRBJ1-1	-	TGCGCCAGCAGCTTGGCACAGGGGACCTGGGGCACTGAAGCTTTCTTT	CASSLAQGTWGTEAFF
-	TRBV6-5	TRBJ2-1	-	TGTGCCAGCAGATCCCTCGAGGAGCAGTTCTTC	CASRSLEEQFF
TRBD1	TRBV19	TRBJ2-1	-	TGTGCCAGTAGTTCCCAGGGGGACCGATCCTACAATGAGCAGTTCTTC	CASSSQGDRSYNEQFF
TRBD1	TRBV2	TRBJ2-7	-	TGTGCCAGCAGAGATGGACAGGGGGCGGACGAGCAGTACTTC	CASRDGQGADEQYF
TRBD1	TRBV5-1	TRBJ2-5	-	TGCGCCAGCAGCTCGGGGACAGCTTCCCTCCCACCTCAAGAGACCCAGTACTTC	CASSSGTASLPPQETQYF
TRBD2	TRBV3-1/TRBV3-2	TRBJ2-5	-	TGTGCCAGCAGCCAAGGACTAGCGGGGGGGGAGACCCAGTACTTC	CASSQGLAGGETQYF
TRBD1	TRBV19	TRBJ1-1	-	TGTGCCAGTAGTATATGGGACAGGGGATCGGACACTGAAGCTTTCTTT	CASSIWDRGSDTEAFF
-	TRBV20-1	TRBJ2-5	-	TGCAGTGGGAGCGAGGAAGAGACCCAGTACTTC	CSGSEEETQYF
-	TRBV20-1	TRBJ2-1	-	TGCAGTGCTAGTCTCCCCGGGGTTGGGTATGAGCAGTTCTTC	CSASLPGVGYEQFF
TRBD1	TRBV5-5	TRBJ2-1	-	TGTGCCAGCAGCGTGACCTACAGGGGGCACAATGAGCAGTTCTTC	CASSVTYRGHNEQFF
-	TRBV28	TRBJ1-2	-	TGTGCCAGCAGTTTGGAGCAGGGTGGCTACACCTTC	CASSLEQGGYTF
TRBD1	TRBV18	TRBJ2-5	few	TGTGCCAGCTCACCGGCGGACAGGGGACAAGAGACCCAGTACTTC	CASSPADRGQETQYF
-	TRBV3-1/TRBV3-2	TRBJ2-3	-	TGTGCCAGCAGCCCGACTTACAGCACAGATACGCAGTATTTT	CASSPTYSTDTQYF
TRBD1	TRBV2	TRBJ1-2	-	TGTGCCAGCAGTGAAAGTTTTATAGGGGGCGATGGCTATGGCTACACCTTC	CASSESFIGGDGYGYTF
-	TRBV25-1	TRBJ1-4	-	TGTGCCAGCAGTGAACAGACAGCAACTAATGAAAAACTGTTTTTT	CASSEQTATNEKLFF
TRBD1	TRBV9	TRBJ1-4	-	TGTGCCAGCAGCGTAGGGCCCAGGGGGGATGAAAAACTGTTTTTT	CASSVGPRGDEKLFF
TRBD2	TRBV11-2	TRBJ2-3	-	TGTGCCAGCAGCTCCTTCCCGATAGCGGGGGGCACAGATACGCAGTATTTT	CASSSFPIAGGTDTQYF
-	TRBV7-9	TRBJ2-1	-	TGTGCCAGCAGCTTAGCGGGGCCGGGTGAGCAGTTCTTC	CASSLAGPGEQFF
-	TRBV28	TRBJ1-2	-	TGTGCCAGCAGGCAGGGCAGAGGCTACACCTTC	CASRQGRGYTF
TRBD1	TRBV9	TRBJ2-7	-	TGTGCCAGCAGCGTAGGACCGGGACAGTTCTACGAGCAGTACTTC	CASSVGPGQFYEQYF
TRBD1	TRBV19	TRBJ2-7	-	TGTGCCAGTAGTGTCGGAGACAGGGGACGGTACGAGCAGTACTTC	CASSVGDRGRYEQYF
TRBD2	TRBV5-4	TRBJ2-5	once	TGTGCCAGCAGCTTACAACTAGCGGGAAGAGAGACCCAGTACTTC	CASSLQLAGRETQYF
-	TRBV5-5	TRBJ1-3	once	TGTGCCAGCAGCAACCCCCGAAGAGGCTATCCTGGAAACACCATATATTTT	CASSNPRRGYPGNTIYF
-	TRBV7-9	TRBJ1-2	-	TGTGCCAGCAGCTTCCAACCCGAGGAATTTGGCTACACCTTC	CASSFQPEEFGYTF
-	TRBV7-2	TRBJ1-4	-	TGTGCCAGCAGCTTCCCAGGCGTTAATGAAAAACTGTTTTTT	CASSFPGVNEKLFF
TRBD1	TRBV6-5	TRBJ2-7	-	TGTGCCAGCAGTTACTCGGGGCAGGGGGTTCCTTCCGAGCAGTACTTC	CASSYSGQGVPSEQYF
-	TRBV5-4	TRBJ2-1	-	TGTGCCAGCAGCTTGGTACCGGGAGAAAGTGGTGAGCAGTTCTTC	CASSLVPGESGEQFF